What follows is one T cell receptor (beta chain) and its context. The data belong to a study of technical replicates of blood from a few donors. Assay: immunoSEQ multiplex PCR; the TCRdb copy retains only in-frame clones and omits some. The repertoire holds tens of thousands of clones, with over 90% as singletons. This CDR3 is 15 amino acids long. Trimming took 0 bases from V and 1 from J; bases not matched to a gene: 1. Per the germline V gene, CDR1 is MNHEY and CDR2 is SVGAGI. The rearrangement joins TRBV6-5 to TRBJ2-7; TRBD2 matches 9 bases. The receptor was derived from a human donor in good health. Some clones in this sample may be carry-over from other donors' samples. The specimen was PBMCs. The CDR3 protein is CASSYSSGRSYEQYF. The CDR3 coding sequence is TGTGCCAGCAGTTACTCGAGCGGGAGGTCCTACGAGCAGTACTTC.